The next 16 T cell receptor beta chains were all read from a single sample in a study of beta chain features in type 1 diabetes. Study-wide points: Shorter TCRB CDR3s, moderately but significantly so, were found in Type 1 diabetes patients in all four CD4+ subsets.

All of the isolated RNA was reverse transcribed, so expressed TCRB transcripts were sequenced. Method: immunoSEQ multiplex PCR; TCRdb's copy keeps in-frame clones and lacks some. The sample yields around 150,000 clones, about 9% seen once. What these receptors recognize is not known. Sequencing input: central memory CD4+ T cells from blood. All receptors come from a woman aged 25 to 39 with type 1 diabetes.

This chain connects TRBV5-4 to TRBJ2-1, with TRBD2 matching over 7 bases. CDR3 size: 13 residues. The germline gives CDR1 SGHNT, CDR2 YYREEE (reference sequence). Losses at the gene ends were 10 bases for V and 2 bases for J; bases not matched to a gene: 6. CDR3: CAATGGTYNEQFF. The CDR3 nucleotides read TGTGCCGCTACGGGAGGAACCTACAATGAGCAGTTCTTC.

This clone was seen a few times. The CDR3 here is CAWSPRENEQFF. The CDR3 DNA follows: TGTGCCTGGAGCCCCCGGGAGAATGAGCAGTTCTTC. The J gene is TRBJ2-1, the V gene TRBV30; D is perhaps TRBD2 (6 bases). The CDR3 spans 12 residues. The germline CDR1 and CDR2 sequences are GTSNPN and SVGIG (reference sequence). V was trimmed by 3 bases and J by 7 bases, leaving 10 bases between them.

The table lists this clone with a few counts. V gene TRBV2 combines with J gene TRBJ2-1, with 8 bases identical to TRBD2. CDR3 length: 13 residues. The germline V gene encodes CDR1 SNHLY and CDR2 FYNNEI. CDR3 sequence: CAIRAGVINEQFF. Here the CDR3 DNA reads TGTGCGATTAGAGCGGGAGTAATCAATGAGCAGTTCTTC.

This clone showed up just a few times. This rearrangement joins TRBV7-8 to TRBJ2-6; a weak D match, TRBD1 (6 bases). Germline V CDR1 and CDR2: SGHVS, FQNEAQ. The germline V and J ends were trimmed by 1 base and 7 bases, with 11 bases remaining between them. This CDR3 is 15 amino acids long. CDR3 coding DNA: TGTGCCAGCAGCTTAGAGACTGGGACAGCCAACGTCCTGACTTTC. Protein product: CASSLETGTANVLTF.

Only one count was recorded for this clone. V gene TRBV18 combines with J gene TRBJ1-2, with 8 nucleotides matching TRBD1. Germline lookup yields CDR1 KGHSH and CDR2 LQKENI. The ends lost 3 bases at V and 5 bases at J; junction bases unmatched: 14. The CDR3 is 17 residues long. CDR3 DNA sequence: TGTGCCAGCTCACCTGCTGGACAGGGTTCATTATGGTATGGCTACACCTTC. This encodes CASSPAGQGSLWYGYTF. The full variable domain, rest sourced from reference TRBV18 and TRBJ1-2, is NAGVMQNPRHLVRRRGQEARLRCSPMKGHSHVYWYRQLPEEGLKFMVYLQKENIIDESGMPKERFSAEFPKEGPSILRIQQVVRGDSAAYFCASSPAGQGSLWYGYTFGSGTRLTVV.

The chain joins TRBV5-8 to TRBJ2-7; TRBD2 agrees at 9 bases. Germline V gene sequence: CDR1 SGHTS, CDR2 YDEGEE. Losses at the gene ends were 2 bases for V and 3 bases for J; bases not matched to a gene: 3. This CDR3 contains 14 residues. The CDR3 DNA reads as TGTGCCAGCAGCTTTAGCGGGGGATACTACGAGCAGTACTTC. Translation: CASSFSGGYYEQYF.

The rearrangement links TRBV28 to TRBJ2-5, with D perhaps TRBD2 (6 bases). The DNA matches TRBJ2-7 better at its end, which makes the J call doubtful. The germline gives CDR1 MDHEN, CDR2 SYDVKM. This CDR3 has 15 residues. For the CDR3, the DNA is TGTGCCAGCCGTCGTGGGGGGACGGGGCTCTACGAGCAGTACTTC. Translation: CASRRGGTGLYEQYF.

This clone has a handful of counts. The chain combines TRBV6-6 with TRBJ2-7; 8 bases are shared with TRBD2. Germline CDR1 and CDR2: MNHNY and SVGAGI (reference sequence). The CDR3 consists of 13 residues. V gave up 6 bases and J gave up 3 bases; unmatched junction bases: 4. CDR3 nucleotide sequence: TGTGCCAGCAGACTAGCGGAAAACTACGAGCAGTACTTC. Translation gives CASRLAENYEQYF.

The CDR3 nucleotides are TGTGCCAGCAGTGATTCGAGCGGGAGGGTGAGGGATGAGCAGTTCTTC. It codes for CASSDSSGRVRDEQFF. This chain uses TRBV6-1 with TRBJ2-1, with 10 bases fitting TRBD2. The germline V gene encodes CDR1 MNHNS and CDR2 SASEGT. This CDR3 has 16 amino acids. V dropped 3 bases and J dropped 8; count of bases not matched to a gene: 10.

The chain employs TRBV7-8 and TRBJ2-3, with TRBD2 matching over 11 bases. The V gene end was trimmed by 6 bases and the J gene end by 0 bases; junction bases not matched to a gene: 11. The CDR3 extends over 18 amino acids. Germline V lookup: CDR1 SGHVS, CDR2 FQNEAQ. DNA for the CDR3: TGTGCCAGCAGTCCTCTGACTAGCGGGACTGCTAGCACAGATACGCAGTATTTT. It specifies CASSPLTSGTASTDTQYF.

This rearrangement joins TRBV5-6 to TRBJ2-7; D remains ambiguous. The germline V gene has CDR1 SGHDT and CDR2 YYEEEE. V lost 1 base, J lost 6 bases, and 5 bases lay in between. The CDR3 consists of 11 residues. This chain's CDR3 is CASSLSGEQYF. The DNA of the CDR3 is TGTGCCAGCAGCTTGTCGGGCGAGCAGTACTTC. The variable domain in full, with the rest retrieved from reference TRBV5-6 and TRBJ2-7, is DAGVTQSPTHLIKTRGQQVTLRCSPKSGHDTVSWYQQALGQGPQFIFQYYEEEERQRGNFPDRFSGHQFPNYSSELNVNALLLGDSALYLCASSLSGEQYFGPGTRLTVT.

This clone was recorded a few times. The V gene is TRBV2, the J gene TRBJ1-3; TRBD1 is a possible D gene (6 bases). This CDR3 spans 15 amino acids. V gave up 5 bases and J gave up 2 bases, with 13 bases separating them. Germline CDR1 SNHLY, CDR2 FYNNEI. The CDR3: CASSYSTGTGNTIYF. The CDR3 nucleotides are TGTGCCAGCAGTTACTCCACAGGGACTGGAAACACCATATATTTT.

In the case of this clone: This specimen includes other DNA sequences encoding the same CDR3. V gene TRBV5-1 combines with J gene TRBJ2-5, with D possibly TRBD2 on 6 matching bases. The germline CDR1 and CDR2 sequences are SGHRS and YFSETQ. This CDR3 has 15 amino acids. V was clipped by 0 bases and J by 1 base, with 10 bases between them. CDR3 coding DNA: TGCGCCAGCAGCTTGGCCGGGACTTCCCAAGAGACCCAGTACTTC. This translates into CASSLAGTSQETQYF.

This clone was counted ten times or more. The V gene is TRBV5-1, the J gene TRBJ2-7, with TRBD1 matching over 12 bases. Germline-derived CDR1 and CDR2 are SGHRS and YFSETQ. The CDR3 contains 14 residues. Trimming cost V 4 bases and J 6 bases; bases outside gene matches: 5. This CDR3 is CASSLGQGASEQYF. The CDR3 coding sequence is TGCGCCAGCAGCCTGGGACAGGGGGCATCCGAGCAGTACTTC.

V and J are TRBV14 and TRBJ2-1, with 7 bases aligning to TRBD2. Germline values: CDR1 SGHDN, CDR2 FVKESK. The CDR3 is 13 amino acids. V lost 4 bases and J lost 5; bases outside the gene matches: 2. In DNA, the CDR3 is TGTGCCAGCAGCCGGGACTACCACAATGAGCAGTTCTTC. Translated: CASSRDYHNEQFF. The full variable domain, in which reference TRBV14 and TRBJ2-1 provide the parts outside the CDR3, is EAGVTQFPSHSVIEKGQTVTLRCDPISGHDNLYWYRRVMGKEIKFLLHFVKESKQDESGMPNNRFLAERTGGTYSTLKVQPAELEDSGVYFCASSRDYHNEQFFGPGTRLTVL.

This clone was seen a handful of times. The chain combines TRBV7-2 with TRBJ1-2, with D perhaps TRBD1 (6 bases). Trimming stripped 5 bases from V and 2 bases from J, with 9 bases between. The CDR3 is made up of 13 amino acids. In germline, CDR1 is SGHTA, CDR2 FQGNSA. The CDR3 sequence: CASSQDRNYGYTF. CDR3 nucleotides: TGTGCCAGCAGCCAAGACAGGAACTATGGCTACACCTTC.